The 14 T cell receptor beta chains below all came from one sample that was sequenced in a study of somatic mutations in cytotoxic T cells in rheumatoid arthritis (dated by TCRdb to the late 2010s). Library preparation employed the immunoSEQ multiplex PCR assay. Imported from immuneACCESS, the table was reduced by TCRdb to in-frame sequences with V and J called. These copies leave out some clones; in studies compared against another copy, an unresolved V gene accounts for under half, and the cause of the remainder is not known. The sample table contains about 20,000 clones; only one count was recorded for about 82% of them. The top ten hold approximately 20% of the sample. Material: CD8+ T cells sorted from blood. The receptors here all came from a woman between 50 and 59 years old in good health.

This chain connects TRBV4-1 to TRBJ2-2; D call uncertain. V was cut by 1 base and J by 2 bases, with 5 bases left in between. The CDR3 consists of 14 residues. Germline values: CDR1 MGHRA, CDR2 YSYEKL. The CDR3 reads CASSQGRNTGELFF. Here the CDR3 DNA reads TGCGCCAGCAGCCAAGGCAGAAACACCGGGGAGCTGTTTTTT.

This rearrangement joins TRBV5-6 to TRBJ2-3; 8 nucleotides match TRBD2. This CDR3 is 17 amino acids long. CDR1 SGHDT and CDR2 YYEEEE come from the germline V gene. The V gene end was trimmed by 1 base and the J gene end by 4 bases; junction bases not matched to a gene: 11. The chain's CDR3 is CASSLPTGGLVPDTQYF. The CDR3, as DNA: TGTGCCAGCAGCTTGCCGACGGGGGGGCTGGTCCCAGATACGCAGTATTTT. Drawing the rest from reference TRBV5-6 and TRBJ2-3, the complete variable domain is DAGVTQSPTHLIKTRGQQVTLRCSPKSGHDTVSWYQQALGQGPQFIFQYYEEEERQRGNFPDRFSGHQFPNYSSELNVNALLLGDSALYLCASSLPTGGLVPDTQYFGPGTRLTVL.

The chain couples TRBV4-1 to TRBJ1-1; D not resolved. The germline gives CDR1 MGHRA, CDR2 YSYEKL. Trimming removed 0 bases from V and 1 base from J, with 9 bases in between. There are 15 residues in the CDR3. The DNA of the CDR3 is TGCGCCAGCAGCCAAGACCCCCGCGCGAACACTGAAGCTTTCTTT. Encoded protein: CASSQDPRANTEAFF.

CDR3 coding DNA: TGTGCCAGCACCCCTCGAGGGCATCCGACAGATACGCAGTATTTT. As protein: CASTPRGHPTDTQYF. The V call is TRBV4-2, the J call TRBJ2-3; D might be TRBD2 (5 bases). V shed 7 bases and J shed 3 bases, with 17 bases lying between them. The V gene's germline CDR1 is LGHNA and CDR2 YNFKEQ. This CDR3 contains 15 residues.

CDR3 amino acids: CASRPRTGENQPQHF. In DNA form, the CDR3 reads TGTGCCAGCAGACCTCGGACAGGAGAGAATCAGCCCCAGCATTTT. This sequence joins TRBV27 and TRBJ1-5, with 7 bases lining up with TRBD1. After removal of 6 bases from V and 4 bases from J, the junction contained 9 bases not matched to a gene. Germline assignment: CDR1 MNHEY and CDR2 SMNVEV (reference sequence). This CDR3 has 15 amino acids.

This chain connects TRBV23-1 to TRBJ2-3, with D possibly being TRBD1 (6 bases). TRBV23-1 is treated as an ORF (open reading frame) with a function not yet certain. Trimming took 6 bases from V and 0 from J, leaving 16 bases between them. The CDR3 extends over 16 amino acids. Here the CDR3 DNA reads TGCGCCAGCAGAACCTCCCAGGACAGAAGCACAGATACGCAGTATTTT. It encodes CASRTSQDRSTDTQYF.

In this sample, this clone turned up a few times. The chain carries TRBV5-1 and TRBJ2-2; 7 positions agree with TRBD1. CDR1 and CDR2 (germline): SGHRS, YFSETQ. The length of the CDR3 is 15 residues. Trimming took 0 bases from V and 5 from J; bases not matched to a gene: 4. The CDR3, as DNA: TGCGCCAGCAGCTTGGAACAGGGGATTACCGGGGAGCTGTTTTTT. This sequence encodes CASSLEQGITGELFF.

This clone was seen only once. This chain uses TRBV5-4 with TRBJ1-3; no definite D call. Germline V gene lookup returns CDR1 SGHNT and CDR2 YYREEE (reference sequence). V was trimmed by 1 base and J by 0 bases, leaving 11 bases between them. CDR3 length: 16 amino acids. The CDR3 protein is CASSLITASSGNTIYF. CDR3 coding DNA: TGTGCCAGCAGCTTGATTACGGCAAGCTCTGGAAACACCATATATTTT.

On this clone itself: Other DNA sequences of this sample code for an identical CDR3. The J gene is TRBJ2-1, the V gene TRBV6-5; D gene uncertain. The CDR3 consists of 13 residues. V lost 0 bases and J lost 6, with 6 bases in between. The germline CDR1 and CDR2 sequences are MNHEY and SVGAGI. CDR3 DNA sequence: TGTGCCAGCAGTTACTCGAGTGGCAATGAGCAGTTCTTC. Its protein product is CASSYSSGNEQFF.

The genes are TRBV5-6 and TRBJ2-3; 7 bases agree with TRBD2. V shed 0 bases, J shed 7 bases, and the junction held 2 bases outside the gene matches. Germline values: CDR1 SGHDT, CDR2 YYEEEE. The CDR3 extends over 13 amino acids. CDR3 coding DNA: TGTGCCAGCAGCTTGGGACTAGCACATACGCAGTATTTT. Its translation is CASSLGLAHTQYF.

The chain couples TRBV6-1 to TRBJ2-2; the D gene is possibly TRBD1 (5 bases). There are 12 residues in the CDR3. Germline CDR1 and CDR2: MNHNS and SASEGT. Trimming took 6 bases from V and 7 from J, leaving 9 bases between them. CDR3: CASRAGIGELFF. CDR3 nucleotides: TGTGCCAGCAGGGCAGGGATCGGGGAGCTGTTTTTT.

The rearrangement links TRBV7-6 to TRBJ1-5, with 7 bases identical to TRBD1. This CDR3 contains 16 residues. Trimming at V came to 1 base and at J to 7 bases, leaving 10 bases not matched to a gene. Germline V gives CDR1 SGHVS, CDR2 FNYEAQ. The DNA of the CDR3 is TGTGCCAGCAGCTTAGAACCCCGGGACAGAGTGCAGCCCCAGCATTTT. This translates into CASSLEPRDRVQPQHF.

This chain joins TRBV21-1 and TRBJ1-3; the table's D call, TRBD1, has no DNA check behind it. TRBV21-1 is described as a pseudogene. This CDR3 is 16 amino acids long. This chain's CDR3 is CASSKVTGGGGNTIYF. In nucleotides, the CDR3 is TGTGCCAGCAGCAAAGTTACAGGGGGCGGTGGAAACACCATATATTTT.

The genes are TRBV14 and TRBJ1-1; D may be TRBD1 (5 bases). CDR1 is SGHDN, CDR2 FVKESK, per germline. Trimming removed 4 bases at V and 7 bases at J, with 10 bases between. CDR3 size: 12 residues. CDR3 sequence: CASSPWGVEAFF. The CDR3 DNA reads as TGTGCCAGCAGCCCCTGGGGGGTTGAAGCTTTCTTT.